The next 18 T cell receptor beta chains were all read from a single sample in a study of shared clonotypes between healthy human individuals. Assay used: immunoSEQ multiplex PCR; TCRdb lists only in-frame clones, some missing. The repertoire includes fewer than 2.5 million clones, 93% of them detected once, and more than 0.35% sits in the top ten. What was sequenced was naive CD4+ T cells from PBMCs. Subset reported: CD45RA+ positively selected. These receptors all come from a man between 18 and 35 years old in good health. Some clones in this sample may be carry-over from other donors' samples.

The V call is TRBV27, the J call TRBJ2-7; the D is unclear. Germline V lookup: CDR1 MNHEY, CDR2 SMNVEV (reference sequence). The CDR3 is 16 residues long. Trimming left V 6 bases short and J 4 bases short, with 22 bases between. As DNA, the CDR3 is TGTGCCAGCAGCCCTCAAAGGAGATGGCCTACTTACGAGCAGTACTTC. This encodes CASSPQRRWPTYEQYF.

The chain joins TRBV6-5 to TRBJ2-7; no definite D call. CDR3 length equals 14 residues. The ends were cut back, 0 bases at V and 5 bases at J, with 11 bases in the middle. Looked up from germline, CDR1 is MNHEY and CDR2 is SVGAGI. CDR3 protein: CASSYSMMGDEQYF. The DNA of the CDR3 is TGTGCCAGCAGTTACTCGATGATGGGTGACGAGCAGTACTTC.

Regarding this clone: One junction end does not reproduce the germline sequence, and a read error may be involved. The chain links TRBV19 to TRBJ1-2; no clear D gene. The CDR3 consists of 14 residues. Germline-derived CDR1 and CDR2 are LNHDA and SQIVND (reference sequence). The DNA of the CDR3 is TGTGCGAGTAGCAGTTCCCACCGAGACTATGGCTACACCTTC. Protein: CASSSSHRDYGYTF.

The genes are TRBV6-1 and TRBJ2-4; perhaps TRBD2 as D (6 bases). V gave up 6 bases and J gave up 15 bases, with 15 bases separating them. Germline CDR1 MNHNS, CDR2 SASEGT. The CDR3 runs to 11 residues. The chain's CDR3 is CASRQTSNLYF. The DNA of the CDR3 is TGTGCCAGCAGGCAGACTAGTAATCTGTACTTC.

The chain carries TRBV19 and TRBJ1-2, with D possibly matching TRBD1 (5 bases). V lost 3 bases to trimming and J lost 4 bases, with 15 bases between them. Germline V gene lookup returns CDR1 LNHDA and CDR2 SQIVND (reference sequence). The CDR3 contains 15 residues. This CDR3 reads CASSIAQGGAYGYTF. The CDR3 nucleotides read TGTGCCAGTAGTATCGCCCAGGGCGGGGCCTATGGCTACACCTTC.

The chain carries TRBV4-1 and TRBJ2-2; 7 bases match TRBD1. The CDR3 consists of 15 residues. Germline trimming cut 10 bases from V and 0 bases from J; bases unmatched to any gene: 8. The germline CDR1 and CDR2 sequences are MGHRA and YSYEKL. The CDR3 sequence is CATKQQGTNTGELFF. CDR3 DNA sequence: TGCGCCACAAAACAACAGGGGACGAACACCGGGGAGCTGTTTTTT.

A word on this clone: Within the sample, other DNA sequences also encode this same CDR3. The chain uses TRBV9 and TRBJ2-5; no clear D gene. CDR3 length: 13 residues. Trimming left V 0 bases short and J 5 bases short, with 8 bases between. Germline V gene lookup returns CDR1 SGDLS and CDR2 YYNGEE. CDR3 DNA sequence: TGTGCCAGCAGCGTAGGACACCGGGAGACCCAGTACTTC. It encodes CASSVGHRETQYF.

In regard to this clone: Other DNA sequences in the same sample also yield this CDR3. The CDR3 DNA reads as TGTGCCAGCAGCTTAGCGGGAGGGCTCTACAATGAGCAGTTCTTC. It specifies CASSLAGGLYNEQFF. This rearrangement joins TRBV7-3 to TRBJ2-1; 9 positions match TRBD2. CDR1 is SGHTA, CDR2 FQGTGA, per germline. V lost 2 bases, J lost 3 bases, and 2 bases stayed unmatched. CDR3 size: 15 residues.

V gene TRBV25-1 combines with J gene TRBJ1-2; D remains unclear. Germline V gene sequence: CDR1 MGHDK, CDR2 SYGVNS. The CDR3 contains 12 residues. With 6 bases removed from V and 3 bases from J, the gap between germline ends came to 8 bases. The CDR3 DNA sequence: TGTGCCAGCAGAGCAGGCGACTATGGCTACACCTTC. Translation gives CASRAGDYGYTF.

This clone appeared once. V is TRBV7-9 and J is TRBJ2-7; TRBD1 matches 9 bases. This CDR3 is 16 amino acids long. Per the germline V gene, CDR1 is SEHNR and CDR2 is FQNEAQ (reference sequence). J gave up 1 base and V 0 bases, and 4 bases lay outside the gene matches. DNA for the CDR3: TGTGCCAGCAGCTTAGCGGGACAGGGCTTATCCTACGAGCAGTACTTC. This codes for CASSLAGQGLSYEQYF.

As DNA, the CDR3 is TGTGCCAGTTGGGGCAGACAGGGAGATACGCAGTATTTT. Translating gives CASWGRQGDTQYF. This sequence joins TRBV18 and TRBJ2-3; TRBD1 matches 7 bases. J lost 5 bases, V lost 9 bases, and 8 bases had no gene match. Germline V CDR1 and CDR2: KGHSH, LQKENI. The CDR3 is 13 amino acids.

This chain links TRBV5-8 with TRBJ2-5; D is tentatively TRBD1 or TRBD2 (5 bases each). The CDR3 sequence is 14 residues long. Trimming removed 0 bases at V and 5 bases at J, with 11 bases between. From germline, CDR1 is SGHTS and CDR2 YDEGEE. The CDR3 loop is CASSLANGAETQYF. CDR3 nucleotides: TGTGCCAGCAGCTTGGCGAACGGGGCGGAGACCCAGTACTTC.

Details on this clone: The identical CDR3 is also encoded by other nucleotide sequences in the sample. This chain connects TRBV29-1 to TRBJ2-3; D gene ambiguous. With 4 bases removed from V and 0 bases from J, the gap between germline ends came to 8 bases. CDR3 size: 13 residues. Germline loops: CDR1 SQVTM, CDR2 ANQGSEA. CDR3 loop: CSVAGRSTDTQYF. CDR3 coding DNA: TGCAGCGTTGCTGGCAGGAGCACAGATACGCAGTATTTT.

The chain uses TRBV14 and TRBJ1-4; D possibly corresponds to TRBD1 (5 bases). This CDR3 has 15 amino acids. The V and J ends lost 4 bases and 7 bases respectively, with 16 bases between them. Per the germline V gene, CDR1 is SGHDN and CDR2 is FVKESK. The CDR3 sequence: CASSPMTGGSEKLFF. The DNA for the CDR3 is TGTGCCAGCAGCCCGATGACTGGGGGTAGTGAAAAACTGTTTTTT. The full variable domain, with the rest looked up from reference TRBV14 and TRBJ1-4, is EAGVTQFPSHSVIEKGQTVTLRCDPISGHDNLYWYRRVMGKEIKFLLHFVKESKQDESGMPNNRFLAERTGGTYSTLKVQPAELEDSGVYFCASSPMTGGSEKLFFGSGTQLSVL.

This sequence joins TRBV20-1 and TRBJ2-1; D uncertain. Germline-derived CDR1 and CDR2 are DFQATT and SNEGSKA (reference sequence). V was clipped by 6 bases and J by 7 bases, with 10 bases between them. The CDR3 covers 11 residues. The CDR3 sequence is CSARWGNEQFF. For the CDR3, the DNA is TGCAGTGCAAGGTGGGGTAATGAGCAGTTCTTC.

The V call is TRBV5-4, the J call TRBJ2-1, with 11 bases lining up with TRBD2. With 4 bases clipped from V and 0 bases from J, the junction kept 12 bases outside the gene matches. This CDR3 has 19 amino acids. Germline CDR1 and CDR2: SGHNT and YYREEE (reference sequence). The CDR3 DNA is TGTGCCAGCAGCGCTGGGACTAGCGGCCTTGGTAGCTCCTACAATGAGCAGTTCTTC. This translates into CASSAGTSGLGSSYNEQFF.

Details on this clone: Within the sample, other DNA sequences also encode this same CDR3. The CDR3 bases are TGTGCCAGCAGCTCCATACCGGGAAACACCATATATTTT. It codes for CASSSIPGNTIYF. The chain couples TRBV7-3 to TRBJ1-3; the D is unclear. The V end was cut by 4 bases, the J end by 4 bases, with 8 bases between. This CDR3 has 13 residues. CDR1 is SGHTA and CDR2 is FQGTGA in the germline V gene.

The chain employs TRBV10-2 and TRBJ2-6, with 10 bases that match TRBD2. In germline, CDR1 is WSHSY, CDR2 SAAADI. CDR3 size: 17 residues. V shed 3 bases, J shed 4 bases, and the junction held 6 bases outside the gene matches. CDR3 region: CASSDPAGGAGANVLTF. In DNA, the CDR3 is TGCGCCAGCAGTGATCCAGCGGGAGGGGCCGGGGCCAACGTCCTGACTTTC.